A single sample gave rise to the 9 T cell receptor beta chains below, sequenced in a study of blood T cell repertoires in COVID-19. The assay was immunoSEQ multiplex PCR, and TCRdb's table has in-frame clones only and misses some. Of about 82,000 clones listed, around 85% are singletons. Input material: peripheral blood. The receptors stem from a man at least 80 years old with active or convalescent COVID-19.

The CDR3 DNA reads TGTGCCAGCAGCTGGAGTCCTGGGACCGGGGAGCTGTTTTTT. This translates into CASSWSPGTGELFF. The V call is TRBV11-2, the J call TRBJ2-2; D remains unclear. Germline V lookup: CDR1 SGHAT, CDR2 FQNNGV. V lost 4 bases to trimming and J lost 5 bases, with 11 bases between them. The CDR3 sequence is 14 residues long.

The chain is built from TRBV18 and TRBJ2-3, with 10 bases lining up with TRBD2. The ends lost 3 bases at V and 5 bases at J; junction bases unmatched: 2. Germline values: CDR1 KGHSH, CDR2 LQKENI. There are 14 residues in the CDR3. CDR3: CASSPASGRDTQYF. For the CDR3, the DNA is TGTGCCAGCTCACCGGCTAGCGGGAGAGATACGCAGTATTTT.

The chain uses TRBV29-1 and TRBJ1-2, with 7 bases fitting TRBD1. Germline V gene sequence: CDR1 SQVTM, CDR2 ANQGSEA. CDR3 length: 13 residues. The V gene end was trimmed by 7 bases and the J gene end by 2 bases; junction bases not matched to a gene: 7. The CDR3 spells CSAGTVPNYGYTF. CDR3 DNA: TGCAGCGCAGGGACAGTACCCAACTATGGCTACACCTTC. Supplemented by reference TRBV29-1 and TRBJ1-2, the full variable domain reads SAVISQKPSRDICQRGTSLTIQCQVDSQVTMMFWYRQQPGQSLTLIATANQGSEATYESGFVIDKFPISRPNLTFSTLTVSNMSPEDSSIYLCSAGTVPNYGYTFGSGTRLTVV.

J is TRBJ1-1 and V is TRBV11-2; no definite D call. The CDR3 consists of 14 residues. V was clipped by 0 bases and J by 1 base, with 6 bases between them. Germline CDR1 reads SGHAT; CDR2 reads FQNNGV. In DNA, the CDR3 is TGTGCCAGCAGCTTAGAGGGAGGGAACACTGAAGCTTTCTTT. Translation gives CASSLEGGNTEAFF.

The V call is TRBV28, the J call TRBJ1-4; 7 bases fit TRBD1. The length of the CDR3 is 14 residues. Per the germline V gene, CDR1 is MDHEN and CDR2 is SYDVKM. Trimming took 5 bases from V and 8 from J; bases not matched to a gene: 8. CDR3 in DNA: TGTGCCAGCAGTCGCGGGACAGACTGGGAAAAACTGTTTTTT. This codes for CASSRGTDWEKLFF. Drawing the rest from reference TRBV28 and TRBJ1-4, the complete variable domain is DVKVTQSSRYLVKRTGEKVFLECVQDMDHENMFWYRQDPGLGLRLIYFSYDVKMKEKGDIPEGYSVSREKKERFSLILESASTNQTSMYLCASSRGTDWEKLFFGSGTQLSVL.

The genes are TRBV6-6 and TRBJ2-3; TRBD2 agrees at 8 bases. Trimming removed 5 bases from V and 0 bases from J; junction bases left unmatched: 4. The germline V gene encodes CDR1 MNHNY and CDR2 SVGAGI (reference sequence). This CDR3 has 15 amino acids. CDR3 protein: CASSRSGDSTDTQYF. The CDR3 DNA sequence: TGTGCCAGCAGTCGTAGCGGGGACAGCACAGATACGCAGTATTTT.

CDR3 coding DNA: TGTGCCAGCAGTTCCATGGGTGCAGGCTCCTACGAGCAGTACGTC. It encodes CASSSMGAGSYEQYV. V usage is TRBV28 and J usage is TRBJ2-7, with D uncertain. Germline CDR1 reads MDHEN; CDR2 reads SYDVKM. This CDR3 region has 15 residues. V gave up 4 bases and J gave up 0 bases, with 13 bases separating them.

The chain links TRBV4-1 to TRBJ1-1; D not resolved. Per the germline V gene, CDR1 is MGHRA and CDR2 is YSYEKL. There are 16 residues in the CDR3. V was cut by 0 bases and J by 5 bases, with 16 bases left in between. The CDR3 DNA sequence: TGCGCCAGCAGCCAAGAAGTGGCACGCCGGGATACTGAAGCTTTCTTT. It translates to CASSQEVARRDTEAFF.

This clone was detected only once. The CDR3 sequence is CASSLTYYSPLHF. The CDR3, as DNA: TGCGCCAGCAGCTTGACGTACTATTCACCCCTCCACTTT. This chain links TRBV5-1 with TRBJ1-6, with D unclear. The CDR3 length is 13 residues. Germline CDR1 reads SGHRS; CDR2 reads YFSETQ. The V end lost 1 base, the J end lost 8 bases, and 7 bases lay between the germline ends.